This T cell receptor (beta chain) was captured in a study of shared clonotypes between healthy human individuals. Assay runs were performed at deep level. TCRdb's copy holds only in-frame clones and misses some; the assay was immunoSEQ multiplex PCR. The sample contains roughly 640,000 clones, under 80% of which appear only once. The germline V and J ends were trimmed by 0 bases and 6 bases, with 20 bases remaining between them. The CDR3 has 17 residues. In germline, CDR1 is SGHRS, CDR2 YFSETQ. Material: memory CD4+ T cells sorted from blood. Stated subset: CD45RA-negative fraction. The gene calls are TRBV5-1 and TRBJ2-3; D not certain. This TCR came from a woman aged 25-40 years in good health. The CDR3 region is CASSLEGSGLSIDTQYF. In DNA form, the CDR3 reads TGCGCCAGCAGCTTGGAAGGCTCAGGCCTCTCGATCGATACGCAGTATTTT.